These 29 T cell receptor beta chains were sequenced from one sample in a study of T cells after yellow fever vaccination. TCRdb redid the calling of the 5' RACE reads with MiXCR, one entry per CDR3 protein. The data hold about 550,000 distinct CDR3 sequences, with about 19% observed a single time. The source material was PBMCs, sampled 15 days after the yellow fever booster vaccination. These receptors originate from a man aged 25-45 years who received the YFV17D yellow fever vaccine.

V is TRBV7-9 and J is TRBJ2-3; 8 bases match TRBD2. V trimming: 1 base; J trimming: 0 bases; junction bases outside the gene matches: 3. Germline CDR1 reads SEHNR; CDR2 reads FQNEAQ (reference sequence). The length of the CDR3 is 16 residues. The CDR3 sequence is CASSLGASGSTDTQYF. CDR3 sequence (DNA): TGTGCCAGCAGCTTAGGGGCTAGCGGGAGCACAGATACGCAGTATTTT.

CDR3 region: CASRRNPTYEQYF. DNA of the CDR3: TGTGCCAGCAGAAGGAACCCCACCTACGAGCAGTACTTC. The J gene is TRBJ2-7, the V gene TRBV3-1, with D hard to call. Looked up from germline, CDR1 is LGHDT and CDR2 is YNNKEL (reference sequence). V dropped 6 bases and J dropped 2 bases, with 11 bases sitting between them. The CDR3 runs to 13 residues.

V usage is TRBV29-1 and J usage is TRBJ2-2; TRBD2 is a possible D gene (6 bases). Germline lookup yields CDR1 SQVTM and CDR2 ANQGSEA. CDR3 size: 13 residues. The V end lost 8 bases, the J end lost 1 base, and 11 bases lay between the germline ends. CDR3 in DNA: TGCAGCTTTAGCGGAAGGAACACCGGGGAGCTGTTTTTT. As protein: CSFSGRNTGELFF.

This clonotype showed up just a few times. The chain uses TRBV29-1 and TRBJ1-2, with D possibly matching TRBD1 (5 bases). The length of the CDR3 is 12 residues. V was pared by 5 bases and J by 2 bases, with 9 bases between. CDR1 and CDR2 (germline): SQVTM, ANQGSEA. The CDR3 DNA sequence: TGCAGCGTTCGAGGGGTGAACTATGGCTACACCTTC. Amino acid sequence: CSVRGVNYGYTF.

Only a few counts were recorded for this clonotype. In nucleotides, the CDR3 is TGTGCCAGCAGCCCCAAGGACAGGGGGCTTGGTTGGGAGCAGTACTTC. It specifies CASSPKDRGLGWEQYF. The chain has TRBV7-9 and TRBJ2-7, with TRBD1 matching over 11 bases. The CDR3 is made up of 16 amino acids. V was clipped by 5 bases and J by 7 bases; unmatched bases: 13. CDR1 and CDR2 (germline): SEHNR, FQNEAQ (reference sequence).

This clonotype has only a few counts. The chain combines TRBV7-2 with TRBJ1-4, with TRBD1 matching 7 bases. Germline lookup yields CDR1 SGHTA and CDR2 FQGNSA. After removal of 6 bases from V and 8 bases from J, the junction contained 6 bases not matched to a gene. The CDR3 runs 13 residues. CDR3 in amino acids: CASSTGEREKLFF. DNA for the CDR3: TGTGCCAGCAGTACAGGGGAGCGGGAAAAACTGTTTTTT. Full variable domain (remainder filled in from reference TRBV7-2 and TRBJ1-4): GAGVSQSPSNKVTEKGKDVELRCDPISGHTALYWYRQSLGQGLEFLIYFQGNSAPDKSGLPSDRFSAERTGGSVSTLTIQRTQQEDSAVYLCASSTGEREKLFFGSGTQLSVL.

CDR3 loop: CSVAGLSNTGELFF. The CDR3, as DNA: TGCAGCGTTGCGGGACTCTCGAACACCGGGGAGCTGTTTTTT. The chain joins TRBV29-1 to TRBJ2-2; a possible D gene is TRBD2 (6 bases). Trimming took off 4 bases at V and 0 bases at J, with 9 bases between the two ends. CDR3 length equals 14 residues. Germline V CDR1 and CDR2: SQVTM, ANQGSEA.

This clonotype was counted a few times. The rearrangement joins TRBV7-2 to TRBJ2-2; D gene ambiguous. CDR3 length: 15 residues. Trimming took off 2 bases at V and 6 bases at J, with 13 bases between the two ends. CDR1 and CDR2 from the germline V gene are SGHTA and FQGNSA. The CDR3, as DNA: TGTGCCAGCAGCTTATGGGATCGTGTCTCCGGGGAGCTGTTTTTT. Translating gives CASSLWDRVSGELFF.

This rearrangement joins TRBV2 to TRBJ2-1; perhaps TRBD2 as D (6 bases). The CDR3 totals 12 residues. Germline lookup yields CDR1 SNHLY and CDR2 FYNNEI. V was cut by 6 bases and J by 6 bases, with 9 bases left in between. This CDR3 is CASRGDSNEQFF. DNA of the CDR3: TGTGCCAGCAGAGGGGACTCCAATGAGCAGTTCTTC.

The rearrangement uses TRBV19 and TRBJ2-3, with D maybe TRBD2 (7 bases). The germline CDR1 and CDR2 sequences are LNHDA and SQIVND (reference sequence). The CDR3 consists of 16 residues. Trimming pared 5 bases from V and 0 bases from J, leaving 15 bases between. The CDR3 region is CASSGDRGGSTDTQYF. The CDR3 bases are TGTGCCAGTAGTGGCGATAGGGGGGGTAGCACAGATACGCAGTATTTT.

This chain uses TRBV11-2 with TRBJ1-4, with TRBD1 identical over 12 bases. The V gene's germline CDR1 is SGHAT and CDR2 FQNNGV. The CDR3 has 19 amino acids. J was trimmed by 8 bases and V by 1 base; bases with no gene match: 14. DNA of the CDR3: TGTGCCAGCAGCTTAGGGGAGCTGGGGACAGGGGGCGATCTGGAAAAACTGTTTTTT. This translates into CASSLGELGTGGDLEKLFF. Using reference TRBV11-2 and TRBJ1-4 for the parts outside the CDR3, the full variable domain is EAGVAQSPRYKIIEKRQSVAFWCNPISGHATLYWYQQILGQGPKLLIQFQNNGVVDDSQLPKDRFSAERLKGVDSTLKIQPAKLEDSAVYLCASSLGELGTGGDLEKLFFGSGTQLSVL.

The chain recombines TRBV20-1 with TRBJ2-1, with a tentative D call TRBD1 (5 bases). V dropped 1 base and J dropped 4 bases, with 14 bases sitting between them. This CDR3 is 15 amino acids long. The V gene's germline CDR1 is DFQATT and CDR2 SNEGSKA (reference sequence). In DNA form, the CDR3 reads TGCAGTGCTAGAGCCCAGGGTGAGCGATACAATGAGCAGTTCTTC. It translates to CSARAQGERYNEQFF.

The sample holds many counts of this clonotype. The chain joins TRBV7-9 to TRBJ2-3; possibly TRBD2 for D (5 bases). The CDR3 has 12 amino acids. Per germline, CDR1 SEHNR and CDR2 FQNEAQ (reference sequence). Trimming removed 4 bases at V and 6 bases at J, with 8 bases between. CDR3 region: CASSWLADTQYF. The CDR3, as DNA: TGTGCCAGCAGCTGGTTAGCGGATACGCAGTATTTT.

This clonotype has only a few counts. This chain connects TRBV7-2 to TRBJ2-2, with unresolved D. The length of the CDR3 is 14 residues. Germline CDR1 SGHTA, CDR2 FQGNSA. V was trimmed by 1 base and J by 10 bases, leaving 13 bases between them. The CDR3, as DNA: TGTGCCAGCAGCTTAGAGCAACTCAGAGAGGAGCTGTTTTTT. It is translated as CASSLEQLREELFF.

This clonotype was seen a few times. The CDR3 bases are TGTGCCAGCTCACCACGACTAGCGGGAGTCGCAGATACGCAGTATTTT. It translates to CASSPRLAGVADTQYF. The chain has TRBV18 and TRBJ2-3, with 12 bases matching TRBD2. There are 16 residues in the CDR3. V trimming: 1 base; J trimming: 4 bases; junction bases outside the gene matches: 3. Germline assignment: CDR1 KGHSH and CDR2 LQKENI.

This clonotype occurred a few times. The chain combines TRBV20-1 with TRBJ2-7; 7 bases are shared with TRBD2. V was pared by 5 bases and J by 2 bases, with 9 bases of the junction left unmatched. The CDR3 consists of 14 residues. Germline V gene sequence: CDR1 DFQATT, CDR2 SNEGSKA (reference sequence). This chain's CDR3 is CSALQLAQTYEQYF. The CDR3 nucleotides read TGCAGTGCTCTACAACTAGCGCAGACCTACGAGCAGTACTTC.

The chain uses TRBV20-1 and TRBJ2-7; 7 positions match TRBD2. CDR1 is DFQATT and CDR2 is SNEGSKA in the germline V gene (reference sequence). The V and J ends lost 3 bases and 8 bases, in that order; junction bases with no gene match: 13. The CDR3 covers 14 residues. The CDR3 here is CSARMGLAERKQYF. CDR3 DNA: TGCAGTGCTAGGATGGGGCTAGCGGAGAGGAAGCAGTACTTC.

This clonotype was seen only a few times. The chain employs TRBV6-5 and TRBJ1-1; TRBD1 is a possible D gene (5 bases). The V and J ends lost 0 bases and 5 bases respectively, with 13 bases between them. The length of the CDR3 is 15 residues. Germline assignment: CDR1 MNHEY and CDR2 SVGAGI. DNA of the CDR3: TGTGCCAGCAGTTACTCCGGGCAGGGTCATACTGAAGCTTTCTTT. Translated: CASSYSGQGHTEAFF.

This clonotype was detected a few times. This rearrangement joins TRBV20-1 to TRBJ2-5; 10 bases fit TRBD1. Per germline, CDR1 DFQATT and CDR2 SNEGSKA (reference sequence). The CDR3 is made up of 14 amino acids. The junction had 3 bases not matched to a gene; V was cut back by 1 base and J by 4 bases. CDR3 in DNA: TGCAGTGCTAGAGTCGACAGGGGGCTAGAGACCCAGTACTTC. The encoded protein is CSARVDRGLETQYF.

The rearrangement joins TRBV20-1 to TRBJ2-1, with 11 bases that match TRBD2. The V gene's germline CDR1 is DFQATT and CDR2 SNEGSKA (reference sequence). The trim removed 4 bases at V and 7 bases at J, leaving 9 bases unmatched. CDR3 size: 15 residues. The CDR3 loop reads CSATTLAGAGNEQFF. In DNA form, the CDR3 reads TGCAGTGCTACGACACTAGCGGGAGCGGGTAATGAGCAGTTCTTC.

The gene calls are TRBV7-8 and TRBJ1-5; tentative D call: TRBD1 (6 bases). CDR1 is SGHVS and CDR2 is FQNEAQ in the germline V gene. This CDR3 has 19 amino acids. The V end was cut by 5 bases, the J end by 0 bases, with 23 bases between. The DNA for the CDR3 is TGTGCCAGCAGCCCGGCCGGGACACCGACCCAATATAGCAATCAGCCCCAGCATTTT. It translates to CASSPAGTPTQYSNQPQHF.

The chain uses TRBV20-1 and TRBJ2-5; no clear D gene. Germline CDR1 DFQATT, CDR2 SNEGSKA (reference sequence). V gave up 4 bases and J gave up 5 bases, with 5 bases separating them. This CDR3 is 10 amino acids long. As DNA, the CDR3 is TGCAGTGCTATCAAGGAGACCCAGTACTTC. It is translated as CSAIKETQYF.

The rearrangement joins TRBV3-1 to TRBJ2-5; D not resolved. The germline CDR1 and CDR2 sequences are LGHDT and YNNKEL (reference sequence). CDR3 length: 14 residues. V dropped 1 base and J dropped 1 base, with 7 bases sitting between them. CDR3 protein: CASSQGQLQETQYF. The CDR3 coding sequence is TGTGCCAGCAGCCAAGGTCAACTCCAAGAGACCCAGTACTTC.

This chain links TRBV6-1 with TRBJ2-5; 8 nucleotides match TRBD1. V was clipped by 10 bases and J by 4 bases; unmatched bases: 23. This CDR3 is 18 amino acids long. From germline, CDR1 is MNHNS and CDR2 SASEGT. DNA for the CDR3: TGTGCCACGCAGGACTTGGCAGGGGGCTACGAGACGGGAGAGACCCAGTACTTC. Translation: CATQDLAGGYETGETQYF.

A few counts support this clonotype. The chain is built from TRBV28 and TRBJ2-1; 9 bases are shared with TRBD2. The CDR3 covers 16 residues. The germline V gene encodes CDR1 MDHEN and CDR2 SYDVKM. V was pared by 4 bases and J by 5 bases, with 9 bases of the junction left unmatched. CDR3 DNA: TGTGCCAGCAGTTCCCCCGGGACTAGCAGTGACAATGAGCAGTTCTTC. Encoded protein: CASSSPGTSSDNEQFF.

This rearrangement joins TRBV14 to TRBJ2-5, with 8 bases fitting TRBD2. The junction had 5 bases not matched to a gene; V was cut back by 3 bases and J by 2 bases. The CDR3 spans 15 residues. Germline V gene lookup returns CDR1 SGHDN and CDR2 FVKESK. The CDR3, as DNA: TGTGCCAGCAGCCAGGGACTAGAACAACAAGAGACCCAGTACTTC. It codes for CASSQGLEQQETQYF.

There are a few counts of this clonotype. The rearrangement uses TRBV28 and TRBJ2-7; TRBD1 matches at 12 bases. The V gene's germline CDR1 is MDHEN and CDR2 SYDVKM. The CDR3 sequence is 20 residues long. V was clipped by 5 bases and J by 2 bases; unmatched bases: 19. In DNA form, the CDR3 reads TGTGCCAGCAGTACCCCCCACCGGGACAGGGGGCTCCTACCCACCTACGAGCAGTACTTC. Protein product: CASSTPHRDRGLLPTYEQYF.

The chain combines TRBV20-1 with TRBJ2-5; D is ambiguous. The CDR3 is 13 amino acids. With 6 bases removed from V and 5 bases from J, the gap between germline ends came to 16 bases. Germline V gene sequence: CDR1 DFQATT, CDR2 SNEGSKA (reference sequence). The CDR3 loop is CSATLGGWETQYF. CDR3 sequence (DNA): TGCAGTGCCACGCTCGGCGGTTGGGAGACCCAGTACTTC.

The chain uses TRBV9 and TRBJ1-3, with TRBD1 as a possible D gene (6 bases). Germline CDR1 is SGDLS and CDR2 is YYNGEE. The length of the CDR3 is 15 residues. V was shortened by 1 base and J by 4 bases, with 12 bases between the two germline ends. CDR3 sequence (DNA): TGTGCCAGCAGCGTAACTTGGACAGCAGGAAACACCATATATTTT. Amino acids: CASSVTWTAGNTIYF.